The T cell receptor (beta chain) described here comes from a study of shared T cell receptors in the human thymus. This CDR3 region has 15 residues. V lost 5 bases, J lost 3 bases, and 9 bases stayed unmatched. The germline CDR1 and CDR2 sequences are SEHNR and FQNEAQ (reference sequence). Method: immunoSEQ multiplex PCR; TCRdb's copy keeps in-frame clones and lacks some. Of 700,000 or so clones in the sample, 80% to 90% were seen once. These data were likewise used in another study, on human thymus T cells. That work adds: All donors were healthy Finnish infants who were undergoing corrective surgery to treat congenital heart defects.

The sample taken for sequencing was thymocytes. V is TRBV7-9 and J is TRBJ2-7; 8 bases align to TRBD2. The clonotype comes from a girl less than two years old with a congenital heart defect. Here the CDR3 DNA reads TGTGCCAGCAGCCTTCCTCCGGCGGGGGGCTACGAGCAGTACTTC. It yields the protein CASSLPPAGGYEQYF.